A selection of T cell receptor beta chains follows, all from one sample in a study of human thymus T cells. TCRdb's copy holds only in-frame clones and misses some; the assay was immunoSEQ multiplex PCR. The sample lists 86,000 or so clones; roughly 97% were seen once. The sample consisted of thymus tissue. Source of these receptors: a boy under three years old with a congenital heart defect but otherwise immunologically healthy. Each CDR3 is given with its conserved first and last residue. The D gene is left open where the match is weak. Some rows have no size entry. The others give once, few or many, or a class for an expanded clone.

j_gene: TRBJ2-7; d_gene: .; v_gene: TRBV11-3; abundance: .; CDR3aa: CASSSKPWTRYF; CDR3nt: TGTGCCAGCAGCTCCAAGCCCTGGACACGGTACTTC
j_gene: TRBJ1-2; d_gene: .; v_gene: TRBV6-5; abundance: .; CDR3aa: CASSFAQSGYTF; CDR3nt: TGTGCCAGCAGTTTCGCTCAGTCGGGCTACACCTTC
j_gene: TRBJ1-4; d_gene: TRBD1; v_gene: TRBV29-1; abundance: .; CDR3aa: CSVAGQGAGNNEKLFF; CDR3nt: TGCAGCGTTGCCGGACAGGGGGCGGGGAATAATGAAAAACTGTTTTTT
j_gene: TRBJ1-5; d_gene: TRBD1; v_gene: TRBV4-2; abundance: .; CDR3aa: CASSQGDRGLYYQPQHF; CDR3nt: TGTGCCAGCAGCCAAGGGGACAGGGGGTTGTATTATCAGCCCCAGCATTTT
j_gene: TRBJ2-3; d_gene: TRBD2; v_gene: TRBV10-2; abundance: .; CDR3aa: CASSRGAGGPEDTQYF; CDR3nt: TGCGCCAGCTCCCGGGGGGCGGGGGGGCCTGAAGATACGCAGTATTTT
j_gene: TRBJ2-7; d_gene: TRBD1; v_gene: TRBV5-1; abundance: .; CDR3aa: CASSFRTGVSEQYF; CDR3nt: TGCGCCAGCAGCTTCCGGACAGGGGTGTCCGAGCAGTACTTC
j_gene: TRBJ2-7; d_gene: .; v_gene: TRBV11-2; abundance: .; CDR3aa: CASSHNAGQKSSYEQYF; CDR3nt: TGTGCCAGCAGCCATAACGCTGGACAGAAGAGCTCCTACGAGCAGTACTTC
j_gene: TRBJ1-2; d_gene: .; v_gene: TRBV5-6; abundance: .; CDR3aa: CASSLSPAPNYGYTF; CDR3nt: TGTGCCAGCAGCTTGAGTCCGGCACCTAACTATGGCTACACCTTC
j_gene: TRBJ2-7; d_gene: TRBD2; v_gene: TRBV19; abundance: .; CDR3aa: CASSGTSGGAPYEQYF; CDR3nt: TGTGCCAGTAGCGGGACTAGCGGGGGGGCTCCCTACGAGCAGTACTTC
j_gene: TRBJ2-2; d_gene: TRBD1; v_gene: TRBV18; abundance: .; CDR3aa: CASYEGARELFF; CDR3nt: TGTGCCAGCTACGAGGGGGCCCGGGAGCTGTTTTTT
j_gene: TRBJ2-7; d_gene: .; v_gene: TRBV21-1; abundance: .; CDR3aa: CASKNDLYEQYF; CDR3nt: TGTGCCAGCAAAAACGACCTCTACGAGCAGTACTTC
j_gene: TRBJ1-2; d_gene: .; v_gene: TRBV11-3; abundance: .; CDR3aa: CASSLDPRGGSAGYTF; CDR3nt: TGTGCCAGCAGCTTAGACCCCCGGGGAGGCAGTGCTGGCTACACCTTC
j_gene: TRBJ1-6; d_gene: TRBD1; v_gene: TRBV7-2; abundance: .; CDR3aa: CASSPHRGRSYNSPLHF; CDR3nt: TGTGCCAGCAGTCCTCACAGGGGGCGGTCCTATAATTCACCCCTCCACTTT
j_gene: TRBJ2-7; d_gene: .; v_gene: TRBV6-5; abundance: .; CDR3aa: CASSYSRLSYEQYF; CDR3nt: TGTGCCAGCAGTTACTCGAGACTTTCCTACGAGCAGTACTTC
j_gene: TRBJ2-7; d_gene: .; v_gene: TRBV5-6; abundance: .; CDR3aa: CASSLETPRPMIYEQYF; CDR3nt: TGTGCCAGCAGCTTGGAAACCCCCCGACCGATGATCTACGAGCAGTACTTC
j_gene: TRBJ2-7; d_gene: TRBD2; v_gene: TRBV29-1; abundance: .; CDR3aa: CSAGPQREGEQYF; CDR3nt: TGCAGCGCAGGACCTCAGAGGGAGGGCGAGCAGTACTTC
j_gene: TRBJ2-7; d_gene: TRBD1; v_gene: TRBV6-1; abundance: .; CDR3aa: CASSDTQGVDEQYF; CDR3nt: TGTGCCAGCAGTGATACCCAGGGGGTCGACGAGCAGTACTTC
j_gene: TRBJ1-3; d_gene: .; v_gene: TRBV10-3; abundance: once; CDR3aa: CAISESAPSPGNTIYF; CDR3nt: TGTGCCATCAGTGAGTCCGCGCCTAGCCCGGGAAACACCATATATTTT
j_gene: TRBJ2-7; d_gene: TRBD1; v_gene: TRBV6-5; abundance: .; CDR3aa: CASSWDSSYEQYF; CDR3nt: TGTGCCAGCAGCTGGGACAGCTCCTACGAGCAGTACTTC
j_gene: TRBJ2-1; d_gene: TRBD2; v_gene: TRBV29-1; abundance: .; CDR3aa: CSVDEGLAGRGYEQFF; CDR3nt: TGCAGCGTTGATGAGGGACTAGCGGGAAGGGGCTATGAGCAGTTCTTC
j_gene: TRBJ2-7; d_gene: .; v_gene: TRBV9; abundance: .; CDR3aa: CASSLRTVTYEQYF; CDR3nt: TGTGCCAGCAGCCTTCGGACAGTTACCTACGAGCAGTACTTC
j_gene: TRBJ1-1; d_gene: .; v_gene: TRBV28; abundance: .; CDR3aa: CATRTGNTEAFF; CDR3nt: TGTGCCACCCGGACGGGGAACACTGAAGCTTTCTTT
j_gene: TRBJ1-2; d_gene: .; v_gene: TRBV19; abundance: .; CDR3aa: CASSIGRNGYTF; CDR3nt: TGTGCCAGTAGTATCGGCAGGAATGGCTACACCTTC
j_gene: TRBJ1-5; d_gene: .; v_gene: TRBV21-1; abundance: .; CDR3aa: CASSKRQGENQPQHF; CDR3nt: TGTGCCAGCAGCAAGAGACAGGGGGAGAATCAGCCCCAGCATTTT
j_gene: TRBJ2-7; d_gene: TRBD2; v_gene: TRBV5-1; abundance: .; CDR3aa: CASRGSGSSYEQYF; CDR3nt: TGCGCCAGCAGGGGTAGCGGGAGCTCCTACGAGCAGTACTTC
j_gene: TRBJ1-2; d_gene: .; v_gene: TRBV28; abundance: .; CDR3aa: CASSLYRPSSYGYTF; CDR3nt: TGTGCCAGCAGTTTATACAGGCCGAGTTCCTATGGCTACACCTTC
j_gene: TRBJ2-5; d_gene: TRBD2; v_gene: TRBV30; abundance: .; CDR3aa: CAWSVVSGGAIQETQYF; CDR3nt: TGTGCCTGGAGTGTAGTTAGCGGGGGGGCAATTCAAGAGACCCAGTACTTC
j_gene: TRBJ2-3; d_gene: TRBD2; v_gene: TRBV5-1; abundance: .; CDR3aa: CASSLRTSGSTDTQYF; CDR3nt: TGCGCCAGCAGCTTACGGACTAGCGGGAGCACAGATACGCAGTATTTT
j_gene: TRBJ2-3; d_gene: TRBD1; v_gene: TRBV29-1; abundance: .; CDR3aa: CSVGGQSTDTQYF; CDR3nt: TGCAGCGTTGGGGGACAGAGCACAGATACGCAGTATTTT
j_gene: TRBJ2-1; d_gene: TRBD2; v_gene: TRBV20-1; abundance: once; CDR3aa: CSAILAGEQFF; CDR3nt: TGCAGTGCGATTCTAGCGGGAGAGCAGTTCTTC
j_gene: TRBJ1-4; d_gene: TRBD1; v_gene: TRBV4-2; abundance: .; CDR3aa: CASSPYRSGGRNEKLFF; CDR3nt: TGTGCCAGCAGCCCATACCGGTCAGGGGGACGCAATGAAAAACTGTTTTTT
j_gene: TRBJ2-5; d_gene: .; v_gene: TRBV7-2; abundance: .; CDR3aa: CASSPRPGHQETQYF; CDR3nt: TGTGCCAGCAGCCCAAGGCCGGGACACCAAGAGACCCAGTACTTC
j_gene: TRBJ1-1; d_gene: TRBD1; v_gene: TRBV6-4; abundance: .; CDR3aa: CASNLGTGDGEAFF; CDR3nt: TGTGCCAGCAACCTAGGGACAGGGGACGGTGAAGCTTTCTTT
j_gene: TRBJ2-7; d_gene: .; v_gene: TRBV6-1; abundance: .; CDR3aa: CASSFRTWSSYEQYF; CDR3nt: TGTGCCAGCAGTTTCAGGACATGGAGCTCCTACGAGCAGTACTTC
j_gene: TRBJ1-2; d_gene: .; v_gene: TRBV2; abundance: few; CDR3aa: CASSGPRAYGYTF; CDR3nt: TGTGCCAGCAGTGGGCCAAGGGCCTATGGCTACACCTTC
j_gene: TRBJ2-7; d_gene: .; v_gene: TRBV7-2; abundance: once; CDR3aa: CASSFSSRPLHSYEQYF; CDR3nt: TGTGCCAGCAGCTTTTCCTCCAGGCCCCTTCACTCCTACGAGCAGTACTTC
j_gene: TRBJ2-5; d_gene: TRBD1; v_gene: TRBV4-3; abundance: .; CDR3aa: CASSQDFLVQGAFFARETQYF; CDR3nt: TGCGCCAGCAGCCAAGATTTCCTAGTCCAGGGGGCGTTTTTTGCGAGGGAGACCCAGTACTTC
j_gene: TRBJ2-5; d_gene: .; v_gene: TRBV9; abundance: .; CDR3aa: CASSVGGGRETQYF; CDR3nt: TGTGCCAGCAGCGTAGGTGGGGGGAGAGAGACCCAGTACTTC
j_gene: TRBJ1-3; d_gene: TRBD1; v_gene: TRBV10-2; abundance: .; CDR3aa: CASSESKPGQEGGGFSGNTIYF; CDR3nt: TGCGCCAGCAGTGAGTCGAAGCCGGGACAGGAAGGAGGGGGCTTCTCTGGAAACACCATATATTTT
j_gene: TRBJ1-5; d_gene: .; v_gene: TRBV12-5; abundance: .; CDR3aa: CASGLYSPRVGNQPQHF; CDR3nt: TGTGCTAGTGGTTTGTATTCGCCGCGAGTGGGCAATCAGCCCCAGCATTTT
j_gene: TRBJ2-7; d_gene: .; v_gene: TRBV4-3; abundance: .; CDR3aa: CASSQDKGPPSYEQYF; CDR3nt: TGCGCCAGCAGCCAAGATAAAGGTCCACCCTCCTACGAGCAGTACTTC
j_gene: TRBJ2-1; d_gene: .; v_gene: TRBV10-2; abundance: .; CDR3aa: CASSPDAYNEQFF; CDR3nt: TGCGCCAGCAGTCCGGATGCCTACAATGAGCAGTTCTTC
j_gene: TRBJ1-5; d_gene: TRBD1; v_gene: TRBV19; abundance: .; CDR3aa: CASVGGTGEPQGQPQHF; CDR3nt: TGTGCCAGCGTTGGGGGGACAGGGGAGCCTCAGGGTCAGCCCCAGCATTTT
j_gene: TRBJ2-3; d_gene: .; v_gene: TRBV6-5; abundance: .; CDR3aa: CASSPGEPSTDTQYF; CDR3nt: TGTGCCAGCAGCCCCGGTGAACCTAGCACAGATACGCAGTATTTT
j_gene: TRBJ1-4; d_gene: TRBD1; v_gene: TRBV27; abundance: .; CDR3aa: CASSLTGSNEKLFF; CDR3nt: TGTGCCAGCAGTTTGACAGGGTCTAATGAAAAACTGTTTTTT